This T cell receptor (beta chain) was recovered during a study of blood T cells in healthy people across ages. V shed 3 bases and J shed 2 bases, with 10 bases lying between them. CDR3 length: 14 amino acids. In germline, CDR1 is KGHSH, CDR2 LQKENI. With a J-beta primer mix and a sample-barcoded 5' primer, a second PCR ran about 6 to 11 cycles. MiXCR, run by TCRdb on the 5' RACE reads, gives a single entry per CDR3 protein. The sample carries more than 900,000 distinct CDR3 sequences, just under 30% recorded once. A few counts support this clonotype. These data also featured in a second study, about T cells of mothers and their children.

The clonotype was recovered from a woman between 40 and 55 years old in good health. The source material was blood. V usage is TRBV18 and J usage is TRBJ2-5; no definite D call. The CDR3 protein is CASSPIEKQETQYF. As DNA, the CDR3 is TGTGCCAGCTCACCTATAGAAAAGCAAGAGACCCAGTACTTC.